The T cell receptor beta chain under discussion was sequenced for a study of blood T cell repertoires in COVID-19. Across the study: T cells, B-cell-depleted T cells, or PBMCs provided the cDNA or gDNA that served as material.

The Seattle patients joined while their infection was active and were tracked longitudinally afterward. Per the original data handling: Reference gene primer amplification yielded estimated nucleated cell counts. Measured with immunoSEQ multiplex PCR; TCRdb has only the in-frame clones, and not every one. From that table come the V and J calls and clone size; the DNA was used to work out D and trimming. The table lists over 250,000 clones, approximately 88% of them singletons. Regarding this clone: This same CDR3 is encoded by further DNA sequences in the sample.

The sample consisted of peripheral blood. The source of this sequence is a human donor with COVID-19, enrolled during active disease. The donor label of this sample is uncertain.

DNA of the CDR3: TGTGCCATCAGCGTACAGGGCGGGGAGACCCAGTACTTC. This translates into CAISVQGGETQYF. This rearrangement joins TRBV10-3 to TRBJ2-5, with D perhaps TRBD1 (6 bases). Germline CDR1 and CDR2: ENHRY and SYGVKD. Trimming took 6 bases from V and 5 from J, leaving 13 bases between them. The CDR3 runs 13 residues.